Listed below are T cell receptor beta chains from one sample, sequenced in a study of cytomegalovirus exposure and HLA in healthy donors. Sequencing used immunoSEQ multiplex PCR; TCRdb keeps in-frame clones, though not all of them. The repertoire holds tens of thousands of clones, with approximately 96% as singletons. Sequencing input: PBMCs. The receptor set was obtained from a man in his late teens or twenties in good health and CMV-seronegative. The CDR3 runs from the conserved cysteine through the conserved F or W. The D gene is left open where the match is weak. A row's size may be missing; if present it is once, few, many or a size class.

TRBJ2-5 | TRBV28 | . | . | TGTGCCAGCAGCGTTCCCCAGACCCAGTACTTC | CASSVPQTQYF
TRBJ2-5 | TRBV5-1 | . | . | TGCGCCAGCAGCTCCGAGTACCAAGAGACCCAGTACTTC | CASSSEYQETQYF
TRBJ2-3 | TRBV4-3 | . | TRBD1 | TGCGCCAGCGCGCAAGGGAACAGGGGATACACAGATACGCAGTATTTT | CASAQGNRGYTDTQYF
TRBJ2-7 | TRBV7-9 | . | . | TGTGCCAGCAGTCTTAGCGGTGCATTGGACGAGCAGTACTTC | CASSLSGALDEQYF
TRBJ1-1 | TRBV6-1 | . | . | TGTGCCAGCCAGGGGTTGAACACTGAAGCTTTCTTT | CASQGLNTEAFF
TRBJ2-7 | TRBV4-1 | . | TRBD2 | TGCGCCAGCAGCCAAGACGATGCGGGAGAGGGGTACGAGCAGTACTTC | CASSQDDAGEGYEQYF
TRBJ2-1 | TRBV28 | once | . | TGTGCCAGCAGTCACAGGGTGGATGAGCAGTTCTTC | CASSHRVDEQFF
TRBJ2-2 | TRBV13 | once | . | TGTGCCAGCAGCTCAGAGGCATCCGGGGAGCTGTTTTTT | CASSSEASGELFF
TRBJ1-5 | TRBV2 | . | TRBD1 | TGTGCCAGCAGACCAGGGGGTGCTCAGCCCCAGCATTTT | CASRPGGAQPQHF
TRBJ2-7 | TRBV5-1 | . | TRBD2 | TGCGCCAGCAGCTTGGTGTCTAGCGGGATCAGCGAGCAGTACTTC | CASSLVSSGISEQYF
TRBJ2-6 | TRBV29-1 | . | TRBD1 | TGCAGCGTCCCGAACGAAGGACAGGGTTCTTTTGCTGGGGCCAACGTCCTGACTTTC | CSVPNEGQGSFAGANVLTF
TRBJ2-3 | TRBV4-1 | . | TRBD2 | TGCGCCAGCAGCCAAGAGGGGGGCGGGAGGGCCAGAGATACGCAGTATTTT | CASSQEGGGRARDTQYF
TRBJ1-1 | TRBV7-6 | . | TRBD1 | TGTGCCAGCAGCTTAAACCCAGGGGGCCACACTGAAGCTTTCTTT | CASSLNPGGHTEAFF
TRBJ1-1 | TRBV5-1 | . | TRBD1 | TGCGCCAGCAGCTTGGGGACAGGGGGCCCGAACACTGAAGCTTTCTTT | CASSLGTGGPNTEAFF
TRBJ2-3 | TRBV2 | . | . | TGTGCCAGCAGGACGGGAGTGAACACAGATACGCAGTATTTT | CASRTGVNTDTQYF
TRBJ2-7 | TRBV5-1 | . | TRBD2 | TGCGCCAGCAGCTGGGATCTAGCGGGAATTTACGAGCAGTACTTC | CASSWDLAGIYEQYF
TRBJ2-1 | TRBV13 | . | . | TGTGCCAGCAGCTTATCAGGCAATGAGCAGTTCTTC | CASSLSGNEQFF
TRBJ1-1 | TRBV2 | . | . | TGTGCCAGCAGCTTGAACACTGAAGCTTTCTTT | CASSLNTEAFF
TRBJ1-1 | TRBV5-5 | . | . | TGTGCCAGCAGCTTGGATGAGGTGAACACTGAAGCTTTCTTT | CASSLDEVNTEAFF
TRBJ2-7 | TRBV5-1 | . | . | TGCGCCAGCAGCTTGGCCATTGCCTACGAGCAGTACTTC | CASSLAIAYEQYF
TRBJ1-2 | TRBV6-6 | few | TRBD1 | TGTGCCAGCCTAAGGGGGCAGGGTATCTATGGCTACACCTTC | CASLRGQGIYGYTF
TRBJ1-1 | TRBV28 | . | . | TGTGCCAGCAGTCCGCGGAAAACAAGGAACACTGAAGCTTTCTTT | CASSPRKTRNTEAFF
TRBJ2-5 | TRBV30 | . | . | TGTGCCTGGAGTGCTCAATGGGCTCAAGAGACCCAGTACTTC | CAWSAQWAQETQYF
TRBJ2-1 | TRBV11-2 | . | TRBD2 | TGTGCCAGCAGCTTAGTATCGCAGGGGGTAGCGGGAGGGGATGAGCAGTTCTTC | CASSLVSQGVAGGDEQFF
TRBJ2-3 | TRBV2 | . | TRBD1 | TGTGCCAGCAAACCGGGACAGGGGCTGGACACAGATACGCAGTATTTT | CASKPGQGLDTDTQYF
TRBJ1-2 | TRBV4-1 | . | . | TGCGCCAGCAGGTCGACAGGTTTTGGCTACACCTTC | CASRSTGFGYTF
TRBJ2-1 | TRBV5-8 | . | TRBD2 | TGTGCCAGCAGCACTAGCGGAGACTACAATGAGCAGTTCTTC | CASSTSGDYNEQFF
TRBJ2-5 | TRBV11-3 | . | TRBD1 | TGTGCCAGCAGCCTCGGGACAGGGAATCCGGGAGAGACCCAGTACTTC | CASSLGTGNPGETQYF
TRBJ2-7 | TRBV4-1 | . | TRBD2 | TGCGCCAGCGGGGACTACGACTACGAGCAGTACTTC | CASGDYDYEQYF
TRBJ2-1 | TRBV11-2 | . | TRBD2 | TGTGCCAGCAGCTCCCCCCTAGCGGTCAGCTCCTACAATGAGCAGTTCTTC | CASSSPLAVSSYNEQFF
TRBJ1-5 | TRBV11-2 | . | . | TGTGCCAGCAGCTTGGCCATCGGGCAGCCCCAGCATTTT | CASSLAIGQPQHF
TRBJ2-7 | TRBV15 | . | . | TGTGCCACCAGCAGAGATCAAGGGGGACCCTCCGAGCAGTACTTC | CATSRDQGGPSEQYF
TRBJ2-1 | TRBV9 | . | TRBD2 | TGTGCCAGCGAGAAAGGAGGACTAGCGTCTTACAATGAGCAGTTCTTC | CASEKGGLASYNEQFF
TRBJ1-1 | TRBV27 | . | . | TGTGCCAGCAGTTTATATGGGAGCACTGAAGCTTTCTTT | CASSLYGSTEAFF
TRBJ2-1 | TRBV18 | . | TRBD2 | TGTGCCAGCTCACGGGACCATAGTTACAATGAGCGGGGTCCGGGGCAGTTCTTC | CASSRDHSYNERGPGQFF
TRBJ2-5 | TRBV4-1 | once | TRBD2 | TGCGCCAGCAGCCAAGTACTAGCGGGAGCCCAAGAGACCCAGTACTTC | CASSQVLAGAQETQYF
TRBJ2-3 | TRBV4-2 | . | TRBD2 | TGTGCCAGCAGCCAGGAGGGACTAGCGGGAGGGCAAGATACGCAGTATTTT | CASSQEGLAGGQDTQYF
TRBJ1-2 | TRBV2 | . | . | TGTGCCAGCAGTGAAGCGACATCCCACTATGGCTACACCTTC | CASSEATSHYGYTF
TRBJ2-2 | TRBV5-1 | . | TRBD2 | TGCGCCAGCAGCGAAAGACTAGCGGGAGGGCACTCCGGGGAGCTGTTTTTT | CASSERLAGGHSGELFF
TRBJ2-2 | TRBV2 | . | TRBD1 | TGTGCCACCGGGACAGGGATGGACGGGGAGCTGTTTTTT | CATGTGMDGELFF
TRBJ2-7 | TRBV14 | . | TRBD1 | TGTGCCAGCAGCCAAGGCGACAGGGGGCGCCCCGAGCAGTACTTC | CASSQGDRGRPEQYF
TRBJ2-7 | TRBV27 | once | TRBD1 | TGTGCCAGCAGAAACGGACAGGGTCAATACGAGCAGTACTTC | CASRNGQGQYEQYF
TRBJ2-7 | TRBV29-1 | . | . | TGCAGCGTTGAAGACGGGGGAGGCTCCTACGAGCAGTACTTC | CSVEDGGGSYEQYF
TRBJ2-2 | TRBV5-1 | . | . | TGCGCCGCCAAAGGGGAGGCCGGGGAGCTGTTTTTT | CAAKGEAGELFF